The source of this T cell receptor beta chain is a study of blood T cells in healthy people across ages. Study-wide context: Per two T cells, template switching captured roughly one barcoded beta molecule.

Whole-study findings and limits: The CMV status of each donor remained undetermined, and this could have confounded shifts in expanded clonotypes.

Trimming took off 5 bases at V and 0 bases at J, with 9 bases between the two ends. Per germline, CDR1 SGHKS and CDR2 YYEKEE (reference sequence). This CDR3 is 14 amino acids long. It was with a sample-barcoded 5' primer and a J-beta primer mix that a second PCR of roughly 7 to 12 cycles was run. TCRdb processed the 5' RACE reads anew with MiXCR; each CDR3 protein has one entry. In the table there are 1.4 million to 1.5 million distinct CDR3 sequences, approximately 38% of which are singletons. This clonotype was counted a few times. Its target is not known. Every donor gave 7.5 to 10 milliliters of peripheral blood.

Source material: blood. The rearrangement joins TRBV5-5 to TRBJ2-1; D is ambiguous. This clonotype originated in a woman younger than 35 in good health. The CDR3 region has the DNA TGTGCCAGCAGGCGTTTGAGCTCCTACAATGAGCAGTTCTTC. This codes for CASRRLSSYNEQFF.